Below, 20 T cell receptor beta chains from the same sample are listed, as sequenced in a study of blood T cell repertoires in COVID-19. Sequencing used immunoSEQ multiplex PCR; TCRdb keeps in-frame clones, though not all of them. The top ten clones hold around 4.2% of a sample with about 110,000 clones, 80% to 85% of them seen once. The sequencing input was peripheral blood. The receptors derive from a human donor in a cohort sampled during active COVID-19.

V is TRBV4-1 and J is TRBJ2-1, with D possibly TRBD2 on 5 matching bases. The length of the CDR3 is 14 residues. Per the germline V gene, CDR1 is MGHRA and CDR2 is YSYEKL. Trimming stripped 4 bases from V and 8 bases from J, with 15 bases between. As DNA, the CDR3 is TGCGCCAGCAGCCGAGTGTGGTTGGGAGATGAGCAGTTCTTC. It yields the protein CASSRVWLGDEQFF.

CDR3 bases: TGTGCCAGTAGGGAACAGGGGGGCACTGAAGCTTTCTTT. This codes for CASREQGGTEAFF. The chain combines TRBV19 with TRBJ1-1; TRBD1 aligns across 8 bases. The V gene end was trimmed by 6 bases and the J gene end by 4 bases; junction bases not matched to a gene: 4. This CDR3 comprises 13 residues. Germline V lookup: CDR1 LNHDA, CDR2 SQIVND (reference sequence).

The chain recombines TRBV7-2 with TRBJ1-1; maybe TRBD1 (6 bases). Per the germline V gene, CDR1 is SGHTA and CDR2 is FQGNSA. The CDR3 totals 13 residues. V dropped 5 bases and J dropped 1 base, with 8 bases sitting between them. CDR3 bases: TGTGCCAGCAGCCCGGGACAGAACACTGAAGCTTTCTTT. Amino acid sequence: CASSPGQNTEAFF.

The chain joins TRBV9 to TRBJ1-6, with TRBD1 as a possible D gene (6 bases). The V end lost 3 bases, the J end lost 6 bases, and 10 bases lay between the germline ends. The CDR3 sequence is 14 residues long. The germline V gene has CDR1 SGDLS and CDR2 YYNGEE. The CDR3 sequence is CASSDGQPNSPLHF. For the CDR3, the DNA is TGTGCCAGCAGCGATGGACAGCCTAATTCACCCCTCCACTTT.

This sequence joins TRBV5-6 and TRBJ1-3; the D is unclear. The CDR3 covers 15 residues. The V and J ends lost 4 bases and 0 bases respectively, with 11 bases between them. Germline V gives CDR1 SGHDT, CDR2 YYEEEE. Here the CDR3 reads CASSHRTYSGNTIYF. CDR3 nucleotides: TGTGCCAGCAGCCACCGGACTTACTCTGGAAACACCATATATTTT.

As for this clone: The same CDR3 can be traced to other DNA sequences in this sample. This sequence joins TRBV5-1 and TRBJ2-1; TRBD2 aligns across 7 bases. V shed 0 bases and J 5 bases; nucleotides not matched to a gene: 11. The CDR3 is 17 residues long. Per the germline V gene, CDR1 is SGHRS and CDR2 is YFSETQ. The CDR3 region has the DNA TGCGCCAGCAGCTTGGCCGCGTCGGGGGGACTGGACAATGAGCAGTTCTTC. This encodes CASSLAASGGLDNEQFF.

This clone was recorded once. The chain couples TRBV7-9 to TRBJ2-5; TRBD1 matches 7 bases. The CDR3 has 16 residues. CDR1 and CDR2 from the germline V gene are SEHNR and FQNEAQ (reference sequence). The trim removed 1 base at V and 3 bases at J, leaving 8 bases unmatched. CDR3 sequence (DNA): TGTGCCAGCAGCTTAGTCCTAGGACAGGCCAAAGAGACCCAGTACTTC. This sequence encodes CASSLVLGQAKETQYF.

The V gene is TRBV19, the J gene TRBJ2-3; the match to TRBD2 covers 7 bases. The CDR3 runs 15 residues. The ends lost 5 bases at V and 3 bases at J; junction bases unmatched: 8. Germline V gives CDR1 LNHDA, CDR2 SQIVND (reference sequence). The CDR3 DNA follows: TGTGCCAGTAGTGTCTCTAGCGGCTTGACAGATACGCAGTATTTT. This sequence encodes CASSVSSGLTDTQYF.

V usage is TRBV7-9 and J usage is TRBJ2-1, with TRBD2 matching 8 bases. Losses at the gene ends were 4 bases for V and 8 bases for J; bases not matched to a gene: 10. This CDR3 region has 15 residues. The germline V gene encodes CDR1 SEHNR and CDR2 FQNEAQ (reference sequence). The DNA of the CDR3 is TGTGCCAGCAGCTCTGCCGGGACTAGGCCGGATGAGCAGTTCTTC. Translation gives CASSSAGTRPDEQFF.

V and J are TRBV18 and TRBJ1-4, with D tentatively TRBD1 (6 bases). The CDR3 is made up of 16 amino acids. V shed 2 bases and J shed 2 bases, with 12 bases lying between them. The germline CDR1 and CDR2 sequences are KGHSH and LQKENI. The CDR3, as DNA: TGTGCCAGCTCACCAACGCCAGGACAGACTAATGAAAAACTGTTTTTT. Amino acids: CASSPTPGQTNEKLFF.

The rearrangement links TRBV19 to TRBJ1-3; no clear D gene. Germline CDR1 and CDR2: LNHDA and SQIVND (reference sequence). This CDR3 is 17 amino acids long. V lost 0 bases to trimming and J lost 2 bases, with 14 bases between them. The CDR3 protein is CASSIEVGRRTGNTIYF. The CDR3 region has the DNA TGTGCCAGTAGTATAGAGGTCGGGAGACGAACTGGAAACACCATATATTTT.

V gene TRBV10-3 combines with J gene TRBJ2-1; the match to TRBD2 covers 12 bases. The germline V gene has CDR1 ENHRY and CDR2 SYGVKD. The V and J ends lost 8 bases and 10 bases, in that order; junction bases with no gene match: 12. The length of the CDR3 is 15 residues. This chain's CDR3 is CAIALPTSGSGEQFF. The CDR3, as DNA: TGTGCCATCGCCCTACCGACTAGCGGGAGCGGGGAGCAGTTCTTC.

The V gene is TRBV2, the J gene TRBJ2-2, with 12 bases aligning to TRBD2. The CDR3 covers 15 residues. The junction had 2 bases not matched to a gene; V was cut back by 2 bases and J by 7 bases. Per the germline V gene, CDR1 is SNHLY and CDR2 is FYNNEI. CDR3 amino acids: CASSETSGRIGELFF. The CDR3 nucleotides are TGTGCCAGCAGTGAAACTAGCGGGAGGATCGGGGAGCTGTTTTTT.

V gene TRBV7-3 combines with J gene TRBJ1-1, with unresolved D. CDR3 length: 13 amino acids. Per germline, CDR1 SGHTA and CDR2 FQGTGA. V was pared by 1 base and J by 5 bases, with 8 bases between. This chain's CDR3 is CASSLKRETEAFF. The CDR3 DNA sequence: TGTGCCAGCAGCTTAAAGAGGGAGACTGAAGCTTTCTTT.

The chain uses TRBV12-3 or TRBV12-4 and TRBJ1-2, with 8 bases that match TRBD1. With V trimmed by 6 bases and J by 8 bases, 5 bases remained unmatched. The CDR3 has 12 residues. CDR3 loop: CASSPDRVGYTF. CDR3 sequence (DNA): TGTGCCAGCAGCCCGGACAGGGTCGGCTACACCTTC.

The CDR3 region is CSVGTGTYEQYF. The CDR3 DNA reads TGCAGCGTTGGAACAGGGACCTACGAGCAGTACTTC. The V and J genes are TRBV29-1 and TRBJ2-7; tentatively, D is TRBD1 (6 bases). CDR1 is SQVTM and CDR2 is ANQGSEA in the germline V gene. CDR3 length: 12 amino acids. Deletions cut 4 bases from V and 2 bases from J, with 9 bases between.

The chain uses TRBV18 and TRBJ2-5; TRBD1 might be the D (5 bases). This CDR3 has 15 residues. Germline V gene lookup returns CDR1 KGHSH and CDR2 LQKENI. The V gene lost 4 bases and the J gene lost 3 bases, with 15 bases spanning the gap. CDR3 DNA: TGTGCCAGCTCACTAATCGGACAAGATGAAGAGACCCAGTACTTC. Residues: CASSLIGQDEETQYF.

The gene calls are TRBV5-4 and TRBJ1-4, with TRBD1 matching over 9 bases. The CDR3 loop spans 15 amino acids. V dropped 5 bases and J dropped 7; count of bases not matched to a gene: 9. Germline CDR1 and CDR2: SGHNT and YYREEE (reference sequence). CDR3 loop: CASSQGTGSFEKLFF. In DNA, the CDR3 is TGTGCCAGCAGTCAAGGGACAGGGTCCTTTGAAAAACTGTTTTTT.

V gene TRBV5-1 combines with J gene TRBJ2-1; TRBD2 aligns across 8 bases. This CDR3 contains 16 residues. CDR1 and CDR2 (germline): SGHRS, YFSETQ. V was pared by 0 bases and J by 2 bases, with 4 bases of the junction left unmatched. The CDR3 region has the DNA TGCGCCAGCAGCTTGGCTAAGCGGGAGCCCTACAATGAGCAGTTCTTC. Its translation is CASSLAKREPYNEQFF.

This rearrangement joins TRBV24-1 to TRBJ1-1; 11 bases align to TRBD1. Trimming cost V 5 bases and J 10 bases; bases outside gene matches: 8. The CDR3 totals 14 residues. The V gene's germline CDR1 is KGHDR and CDR2 SFDVKD. Here the CDR3 DNA reads TGTGCCACCAGTGCACGGACAGGGGGCTCGGGAGCTTTCTTT. Residues: CATSARTGGSGAFF.